The clone carrying this TCR beta chain was found many times. What it recognizes is unknown. This entry comes from a study of T-cell reconstitution after alpha-beta-depleted transplantation in children. Study findings and constraints: Newly produced T cells mostly accounted for T-cell counts and diversity one year post-transplant. Alpha-beta T cells about two months after transplant reportedly derived from several hundred expanded graft clones. Surviving recipient T cells and thymic progenitors accounted for the high day-60 TCRbeta diversity observed in some patients.

Using unique molecular identifiers, the investigators prepared the TCRbeta library. One entry per CDR3 protein results from TCRdb running MiXCR on the PCR reads. The sample holds some 300,000 distinct CDR3 sequences, 10% seen once. This sequence was found in a boy under two years old with acute myeloid leukemia, due to receive a stem cell transplant. The source was PBMCs, collected before TCRalphabeta/CD19-depleted stem cell transplant.

For the CDR3, the DNA is TGTGCCAGCAGTTACTCCGGGGTCCACACAGATACGCAGTATTTT. This translates into CASSYSGVHTDTQYF. V is TRBV6-5 and J is TRBJ2-3; TRBD2 might be the D (5 bases). V lost 0 bases and J 2 bases, leaving 9 bases between the germline ends. The germline V gene has CDR1 MNHEY and CDR2 SVGAGI. The CDR3 covers 15 residues.